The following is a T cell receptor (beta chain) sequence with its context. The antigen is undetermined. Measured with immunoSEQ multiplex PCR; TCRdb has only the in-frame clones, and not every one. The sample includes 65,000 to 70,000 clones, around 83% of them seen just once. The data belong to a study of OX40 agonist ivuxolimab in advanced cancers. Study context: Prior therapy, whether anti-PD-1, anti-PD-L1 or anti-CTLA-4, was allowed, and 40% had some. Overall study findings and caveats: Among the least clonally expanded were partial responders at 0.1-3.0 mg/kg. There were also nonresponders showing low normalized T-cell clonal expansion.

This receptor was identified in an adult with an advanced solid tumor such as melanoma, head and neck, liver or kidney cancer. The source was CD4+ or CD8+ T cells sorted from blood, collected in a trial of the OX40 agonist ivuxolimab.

The CDR3 DNA reads as TGTGCCAGCAGCCCTAGCGGGGATCAGCCCCAGCATTTT. Protein: CASSPSGDQPQHF. This chain uses TRBV7-8 with TRBJ1-5, with D unclear. V was trimmed by 5 bases and J by 5 bases, leaving 10 bases between them. The CDR3 runs 13 residues. The V gene's germline CDR1 is SGHVS and CDR2 FQNEAQ.